These T cell receptor beta chains were read from a single sample in a study of T cells in Graves' hyperthyroidism and ophthalmopathy. TCRdb used MiXCR to reprocess the multiplex PCR reads, holding one entry per CDR3 protein. Of hundreds of thousands of distinct CDR3 sequences listed, approximately 44% are singletons. The sample consisted of peripheral blood or thyroid tissue (not recorded which). These receptors were taken from a woman between 18 and 29 years old with Graves' hyperthyroidism. The CDR3 runs from the conserved cysteine through the conserved F or W. A D gene is named only where the DNA matches it firmly. Only part of the rows carry a size: once, few, many, or a class if the clone is expanded.

d_call: NA; j_call: TRBJ1-1; clone_size: NA; v_call: TRBV5-5; cdr3_aa: CASSPDLGSEAFF; cdr3_nt: TGTGCCAGCAGCCCTGACTTGGGCTCTGAAGCTTTCTTT
d_call: NA; j_call: TRBJ1-1; clone_size: few; v_call: TRBV2; cdr3_aa: CASSEQHWNTEAFF; cdr3_nt: TGTGCCAGCAGTGAACAGCATTGGAACACTGAAGCTTTCTTT
d_call: TRBD1; j_call: TRBJ1-5; clone_size: NA; v_call: TRBV2; cdr3_aa: CATSDNDGGGWFGSNQPQHF; cdr3_nt: TGTGCCACCAGTGATAATGATGGAGGGGGCTGGTTCGGAAGCAATCAGCCCCAGCATTTT
d_call: NA; j_call: TRBJ1-2; clone_size: once; v_call: TRBV20-1; cdr3_aa: CSARLAGDTF; cdr3_nt: TGCAGTGCTAGACTAGCGGGAGACACCTTC
d_call: TRBD1; j_call: TRBJ2-7; clone_size: few; v_call: TRBV10-3; cdr3_aa: CASSYYGTGMSHEQYF; cdr3_nt: TGTGCCAGCAGTTACTATGGGACAGGAATGTCTCACGAGCAGTACTTC
d_call: NA; j_call: TRBJ2-7; clone_size: NA; v_call: TRBV2; cdr3_aa: CASGSSSYEQYF; cdr3_nt: TGTGCCAGCGGTTCGAGCTCCTACGAGCAGTACTTC
d_call: TRBD1; j_call: TRBJ1-2; clone_size: NA; v_call: TRBV7-1; cdr3_aa: CASSSDPGGLNYGYTF; cdr3_nt: TGTGCCAGCAGCTCGGATCCAGGGGGTTTAAACTATGGCTACACCTTC
d_call: TRBD1; j_call: TRBJ2-5; clone_size: NA; v_call: TRBV7-3; cdr3_aa: CTSSLNPQTGLETQYF; cdr3_nt: TGTACCAGCAGCCTAAACCCCCAGACAGGGCTTGAGACCCAGTACTTC
d_call: TRBD2; j_call: TRBJ2-5; clone_size: few; v_call: TRBV29-1; cdr3_aa: CSVDAARGGRQETQYF; cdr3_nt: TGCAGCGTTGACGCCGCCCGCGGGGGGCGGCAAGAGACCCAGTACTTC
d_call: NA; j_call: TRBJ2-5; clone_size: NA; v_call: TRBV2; cdr3_aa: CASSLTDLYQETQYF; cdr3_nt: TGTGCCAGCAGTTTAACCGACTTATACCAAGAGACCCAGTACTTC
d_call: TRBD1; j_call: TRBJ2-2; clone_size: many; v_call: TRBV29-1; cdr3_aa: CSVSGQTGELFF; cdr3_nt: TGCAGCGTTTCGGGACAGACCGGGGAGCTGTTTTTT
d_call: NA; j_call: TRBJ2-7; clone_size: NA; v_call: TRBV7-9; cdr3_aa: CASSLVAGHYGLLYF; cdr3_nt: TGTGCCAGCAGCTTAGTGGCGGGACACTACGGTCTCCTGTACTTC
d_call: NA; j_call: TRBJ2-5; clone_size: NA; v_call: TRBV10-3; cdr3_aa: CAISGGADQETQYF; cdr3_nt: TGTGCCATCAGTGGAGGGGCAGACCAGGAGACCCAGTACTTC
d_call: NA; j_call: TRBJ1-2; clone_size: NA; v_call: TRBV29-1; cdr3_aa: CSSRQYGYTF; cdr3_nt: TGCAGCTCTCGACAGTATGGCTACACCTTC
d_call: TRBD2; j_call: TRBJ2-2; clone_size: NA; v_call: TRBV19; cdr3_aa: CASSKEGGSRSGTGELFF; cdr3_nt: TGTGCCAGTAGTAAGGAAGGCGGGAGTCGGTCGGGCACCGGGGAGCTGTTTTTT
d_call: NA; j_call: TRBJ2-5; clone_size: NA; v_call: TRBV19; cdr3_aa: CASSIYPGETQYF; cdr3_nt: TGTGCCAGTAGTATATACCCGGGAGAGACCCAGTACTTC
d_call: TRBD2; j_call: TRBJ2-5; clone_size: many; v_call: TRBV25-1; cdr3_aa: CASSPGLAGVGETQYF; cdr3_nt: TGTGCCAGCAGCCCCGGACTAGCGGGAGTTGGGGAGACCCAGTACTTC
d_call: NA; j_call: TRBJ1-5; clone_size: NA; v_call: TRBV20-1; cdr3_aa: CSASPDYSNQPQHF; cdr3_nt: TGCAGTGCTAGCCCAGATTATAGCAATCAGCCCCAGCATTTT
d_call: TRBD2; j_call: TRBJ2-2; clone_size: once; v_call: TRBV2; cdr3_aa: CASSYEDSGHTGELFF; cdr3_nt: TGTGCCAGCAGTTACGAAGATAGCGGGCACACCGGGGAGCTGTTTTTT
d_call: NA; j_call: TRBJ2-2; clone_size: NA; v_call: TRBV7-2; cdr3_aa: CASSQDLGPGELFF; cdr3_nt: TGTGCCAGCAGCCAAGATTTAGGGCCCGGGGAGCTGTTTTTT
d_call: NA; j_call: TRBJ1-2; clone_size: few; v_call: TRBV5-1; cdr3_aa: CASSFSTDLYGYTF; cdr3_nt: TGCGCCAGCAGCTTTTCGACAGATTTATATGGCTACACCTTC
d_call: NA; j_call: TRBJ1-1; clone_size: many; v_call: TRBV10-3; cdr3_aa: CASQGGTTEAFF; cdr3_nt: TGTGCCTCACAAGGGGGGACCACTGAAGCTTTCTTT
d_call: NA; j_call: TRBJ2-7; clone_size: few; v_call: TRBV19; cdr3_aa: CASSMGDRTYEQYF; cdr3_nt: TGTGCCAGTAGTATGGGAGACAGAACCTACGAGCAGTACTTC